A single sample is the source of the 30 T cell receptor beta chains below, sequenced in a study of tumor-infiltrating lymphocytes in primary liver carcinoma. Co-extraction yielded RNA and DNA from roughly 20-30 mg of unsorted bulk tissue. Starting material of 450 to 550 ng total RNA yielded TCR beta cDNA via a constant-region primer. Investigators got TCR beta libraries out of three nested multiplex PCR rounds, done with slightly modified ARM-PCR. Running about 11 cycles apiece, the first two PCR rounds relied on TRBV1-TRBV30 forward primers together with a C-beta reverse primer. TCRdb re-derived calls from the multiplex PCR reads in MiXCR, one entry per CDR3 protein. The sample lists fewer than 85,000 distinct CDR3 sequences; 69% were seen once. Sequencing was performed on tumor-adjacent normal liver tissue. Receptors were obtained from a man aged 40-49 years with primary liver carcinoma and hepatitis B virus infection.

As for this clonotype: Mismatch with germline at one junction end may stem from a read error. This chain links TRBV28 with TRBJ1-1; 7 bases line up with TRBD1. In germline, CDR1 is MDHEN, CDR2 SYDVKM. The CDR3 runs 15 residues. The CDR3 sequence: CASSARRGQSTEAFF. Written as DNA, the CDR3 is TGTGCCAGCAGTGCCCGGAGGGGACAGTCTACTGAAGCATTCTTT.

For the CDR3, the DNA is TGCAGCGTTGACAGGATGGACACTGAAGCTTTCTTT. The encoded protein is CSVDRMDTEAFF. The rearrangement joins TRBV29-1 to TRBJ1-1; D is uncertain. Germline V CDR1 and CDR2: SQVTM, ANQGSEA. V was clipped by 3 bases and J by 3 bases, with 8 bases between them. CDR3 length: 12 amino acids. Full variable domain (rest looked up from reference TRBV29-1 and TRBJ1-1): SAVISQKPSRDICQRGTSLTIQCQVDSQVTMMFWYRQQPGQSLTLIATANQGSEATYESGFVIDKFPISRPNLTFSTLTVSNMSPEDSSIYLCSVDRMDTEAFFGQGTRLTVV.

On this clonotype itself: A much bigger clone sits one base away, suggesting this may be a read error. V and J are TRBV5-1 and TRBJ2-7; D may be TRBD1 (6 bases). This CDR3 contains 14 residues. V lost 3 bases and J 2 bases, leaving 12 bases between the germline ends. Germline V CDR1 and CDR2: SGHRS, YFSETQ. As DNA, the CDR3 is TGCGCCAGCAGCTCCCTGACAGGACCCTACGAGCAGTACTTC. It specifies CASSSLTGPYEQYF.

The genes are TRBV11-2 and TRBJ2-1; possibly TRBD2 for D (6 bases). The CDR3 length is 16 residues. Germline V gene data show CDR1 as SGHAT and CDR2 as FQNNGV. This CDR3 reads CVCSLGLLARMNEQFF. The CDR3 DNA sequence: TGTGTCTGCAGCTTAGGGCTCCTAGCGAGAATGAATGAGCAGTTCTTC.

Worth noting for this clonotype: Since the CDR3 does not end with the conserved phenylalanine or tryptophan, this likely comes from a read error. The DNA is omitted, as the CDR3 cannot be located on it reliably, and the CDR3 follows TCRdb's listing. The chain is built from TRBV10-3 and TRBJ1-1. Germline V gene lookup returns CDR1 ENHRY and CDR2 SYGVKD. The CDR3 spans 14 residues, counting both ends. The CDR3 here is CAISEPKKHTEVFY.

This clonotype showed up just once. A much bigger clone sits one base away, suggesting this may be a read error. This rearrangement joins TRBV18 to TRBJ2-7; 10 positions match TRBD1. CDR3 length: 14 residues. In germline, CDR1 is KGHSH, CDR2 LQKENI. In DNA, the CDR3 is TGTGTCAGCTGGCTGGGACAGGGGCCATACGAGCAGTACTTC. Residues: CVSWLGQGPYEQYF.

In this sample, this clonotype turned up many times. The gene calls are TRBV7-8 and TRBJ2-3; a possible D gene is TRBD2 (6 bases). This CDR3 contains 15 residues. Germline CDR1 and CDR2: SGHVS and FQNEAQ. The germline V and J ends were trimmed by 5 bases and 6 bases, with 18 bases remaining between them. CDR3 sequence: CASSPGAGSGDTQYF. The CDR3 DNA is TGTGCCAGCAGCCCAGGTGCGGGATCGGGGGATACGCAGTATTTT.

This clonotype was detected many times. The chain carries TRBV6-6 and TRBJ2-2, with 8 bases that match TRBD1. The CDR3 runs to 15 residues. Germline V gene data show CDR1 as MNHNY and CDR2 as SVGAGI (reference sequence). Trimming removed 4 bases from V and 6 bases from J; junction bases left unmatched: 7. The CDR3 sequence: CASSSLTGVSGELFF. The DNA of the CDR3 is TGTGCCAGCAGTTCCCTGACAGGGGTTTCCGGGGAGCTGTTTTTT.

Of note for this clonotype: It may be a read error: a sequence one base away is much more abundant. The chain couples TRBV7-9 to TRBJ2-7, with D possibly TRBD2 on 5 matching bases. Germline V gene data show CDR1 as SEHNR and CDR2 as FQNEAQ (reference sequence). The CDR3 contains 12 residues. The chain's CDR3 is CVSSFEGYEQYF. CDR3 sequence (DNA): TGTGTCAGCAGCTTTGAGGGCTACGAGCAGTACTTC.

Of note for this clonotype: Just one base apart from a much larger clone, this may be a read error. The chain links TRBV7-8 to TRBJ2-3; the D gene is possibly TRBD1 (8 bases). Germline V gene sequence: CDR1 SGHVS, CDR2 FQNEAQ. The CDR3 covers 16 residues. Trimming stripped 5 bases from V and 6 bases from J, with 21 bases between. CDR3 residues: CASSPTGGGYSDTQYF. The CDR3 nucleotides read TGTGCCAGCAGCCCAACAGGGGGGGGATATTCGGATACGCAGTATTTT.

Many counts were recorded for this clonotype. An end of the junction does not agree with germline; a read error may underlie this. V gene TRBV7-9 combines with J gene TRBJ2-7, with D unresolved. This CDR3 has 11 amino acids. CDR1 and CDR2 from the germline V gene are SEHNR and FQNEAQ (reference sequence). The CDR3 nucleotides are TGCGCCAGCAGTGGTAGCTACGAGCAGTACTTC. It codes for CASSGSYEQYF.

As regards this clonotype: The junction departs from the called germline gene at one end, perhaps through a read error. V usage is TRBV4-2 and J usage is TRBJ2-3; D is perhaps TRBD2 (5 bases). This CDR3 has 17 amino acids. The germline V gene has CDR1 LGHNA and CDR2 YNFKEQ. The CDR3 here is CASSQDSSGCSTDTQYF. The CDR3 DNA reads TGTGCCAGCAGTCAAGATTCCAGCGGTTGTAGCACAGATACGCAGTATTTT.

As regards this clonotype: It is likely a read error, because the conserved phenylalanine at the end of the CDR3 is missing. The DNA of the CDR3 is TGTGCCAGCAGCTTGGTACTAGCGGGAGTGAGCTCCTACGAGCAGTACATC. Translating gives CASSLVLAGVSSYEQYI. The chain has TRBV5-6 and TRBJ2-7; the match to TRBD2 covers 11 bases. The V segment lost 0 bases and the J segment 0 bases; nucleotides outside the gene matches: 5. CDR3 size: 17 residues. Germline V lookup: CDR1 SGHDT, CDR2 YYEEEE.

This clonotype was observed at least ten times. This chain connects TRBV29-1 to TRBJ2-1; D is unresolved. Germline loops: CDR1 SQVTM, CDR2 ANQGSEA. Trimming left V 2 bases short and J 4 bases short, with 0 bases between. The CDR3 contains 10 residues. CDR3 coding DNA: TGCAGCGTTGAATACAATGAGCAGTTCTTC. Protein sequence: CSVEYNEQFF.

In the case of this clonotype: The junction and the germline gene differ at one end; a read error may be behind it. V usage is TRBV4-3 and J usage is TRBJ1-6; D gene ambiguous. Germline V gene sequence: CDR1 LGHNA, CDR2 YSLEER. CDR3 length: 13 amino acids. CDR3 region: CASSQDWNSLLHF. CDR3 in DNA: TGCGCCAGCAGCCAAGATTGGAATTCACTCCTCCACTTC.

This clonotype was seen a few times. The chain employs TRBV11-2 and TRBJ2-1; 12 bases align to TRBD2. This CDR3 spans 16 amino acids. Unmatched junction bases numbered 10, after V lost 3 bases and J lost 10 bases. Looked up from germline, CDR1 is SGHAT and CDR2 is FQNNGV. The CDR3 spells CASSFRLAGDFKEQFF. The CDR3 region has the DNA TGTGCCAGCAGCTTTCGACTAGCGGGAGATTTCAAAGAGCAGTTCTTC.

In the case of this clonotype: It may be a read error: a sequence one base away is much more abundant. This likely comes from a read error, as the CDR3 has no conserved phenylalanine or tryptophan at its end. The chain combines TRBV11-3 with TRBJ2-1, with 8 positions matching TRBD2. This CDR3 comprises 15 residues. The V and J ends lost 2 bases and 2 bases, in that order; junction bases with no gene match: 2. Germline loops: CDR1 SGHNT, CDR2 YENEEA. CDR3 DNA sequence: TGTGCCAGCAGCTTACAAGCGGGAGCCTACAATGAGCAGTTCTCC. Protein sequence: CASSLQAGAYNEQFS.

The chain links TRBV2 to TRBJ2-1, with TRBD1 matching over 7 bases. This CDR3 has 13 amino acids. In germline, CDR1 is SNHLY, CDR2 FYNNEI. V shed 4 bases, J shed 6 bases, and the junction held 3 bases outside the gene matches. The CDR3 DNA sequence: TGTGCCAGCAGTGTATCAGGGGGCAATGAGCAGTTCTTC. This gives the protein CASSVSGGNEQFF.

The chain couples TRBV7-9 to TRBJ2-7; tentative D call: TRBD2 (5 bases). There are 14 residues in the CDR3. V was pared by 9 bases and J by 3 bases, with 18 bases between. Germline V lookup: CDR1 SEHNR, CDR2 FQNEAQ (reference sequence). DNA for the CDR3: TGTGCCAGTAGCATAGAGGGCGGGTACTACGAGCAGTACTTC. Protein: CASSIEGGYYEQYF.

Worth noting for this clonotype: Its ends do not fully match the called genes, so a read error is possible. The V and J genes are TRBV29-1 and TRBJ2-4; either TRBD1 or TRBD2 may fit D (6 bases each). CDR1 is SQVTM and CDR2 is ANQGSEA in the germline V gene. The CDR3 totals 14 residues. CDR3 coding DNA: TGCATCGTTGAGGGGCAGGGCGTCGGGGGCATCCAGTACTTC. It is translated as CIVEGQGVGGIQYF.

In DNA form, the CDR3 reads TGTGCCAGCAGTTTAAAAGTGGTGCAGTTCTTC. Protein sequence: CASSLKVVQFF. The gene calls are TRBV28 and TRBJ2-1, with D hard to call. V lost 2 bases and J 12 bases, leaving 8 bases between the germline ends. The germline V gene encodes CDR1 MDHEN and CDR2 SYDVKM. CDR3 length equals 11 residues.

Remarks on this clonotype: One end of the junction is discordant with germline, which a read error may explain. The chain combines TRBV11-1 with TRBJ2-7; a possible D gene is TRBD2 (6 bases). This CDR3 region has 15 residues. Germline CDR1 SGHAT, CDR2 FQDESV (reference sequence). CDR3 protein: CASSRAGLTTYEQNF. Written as DNA, the CDR3 is TGTGCCAGCAGTCGGGCGGGACTCACTACCTACGAGCAGAACTTC.

About this clonotype: Relative to the germline gene, one junction end is altered; a read error may explain this. The rearrangement uses TRBV4-2 and TRBJ1-1; TRBD1 might be the D (6 bases). CDR1 LGHNA and CDR2 YNFKEQ come from the germline V gene. The CDR3 length is 17 residues. The CDR3 nucleotides read TGTGCCAGCAGCCTAGATAGTGTGGCAGGGGTTTACACCGAAGCCTTCTTT. It encodes CASSLDSVAGVYTEAFF.

The chain joins TRBV6-6 to TRBJ2-1, with TRBD2 matching 7 bases. This CDR3 spans 21 amino acids. The V gene's germline CDR1 is MNHNY and CDR2 SVGAGI (reference sequence). Unmatched junction bases numbered 31, after V lost 7 bases and J lost 7 bases. The CDR3 coding sequence is TGTGCCAGCACCCAGGGTGCCAGCAGGCACATGGGAGGGAGCTTCCTAAATGAGCAGTTCTTC. Amino acid sequence: CASTQGASRHMGGSFLNEQFF.

In the case of this clonotype: One end of the junction does not line up with germline, which may come from a read error. V usage is TRBV10-3 and J usage is TRBJ2-7; 11 bases agree with TRBD2. The length of the CDR3 is 15 residues. Per germline, CDR1 ENHRY and CDR2 SYGVKD. In DNA, the CDR3 is TGTGCCATCAGTGAGGGGACTAGCGGTGAATACGAGCATTACTTC. Amino acids: CAISEGTSGEYEHYF.

A note on this clonotype: A much larger clone lies one base from this, so it may be a read error. The genes are TRBV6-2 or TRBV6-3 and TRBJ2-3, with 12 bases matching TRBD1. CDR3 length: 16 residues. Germline lookup yields CDR1 MNHEY and CDR2 SVGEGT. The CDR3 coding sequence is TGTGGCAGCAACTTCGTGGGACAGGGGGCAATGGATACGCAGTATTTT. This codes for CGSNFVGQGAMDTQYF.

With regard to this clonotype: Germline is not matched at one junction end, which may reflect a read error. The chain carries TRBV11-2 and TRBJ2-1, with 7 bases lining up with TRBD2. The germline V gene encodes CDR1 SGHAT and CDR2 FQNNGV. The CDR3 sequence is 19 residues long. The CDR3 nucleotides read TGTGCCAGCAGCTTAAATGGGCGAATCAGCGGGACCCTTTACAATGGGCAGTTCTTC. Amino acid sequence: CASSLNGRISGTLYNGQFF.

As concerns this clonotype: Relative to the germline gene, one junction end is altered; a read error may explain this. J is TRBJ1-4 and V is TRBV29-1; TRBD1 agrees at 11 bases. CDR1 is SQVTM, CDR2 ANQGSEA, per germline. The CDR3 contains 13 residues. The CDR3 reads CSVRTGGGEKVLF. The DNA of the CDR3 is TGCAGCGTTAGGACAGGGGGCGGTGAAAAAGTGCTTTTT.

With respect to this clonotype: The junction does not match germline at one end; this may be a read error. This chain uses TRBV5-5 with TRBJ1-3, with unresolved D. Germline V CDR1 and CDR2: SGHKS, YYEKEE (reference sequence). This CDR3 is 15 amino acids long. This CDR3 reads CVSSLGRLSGNAIYF. CDR3 in DNA: TGTGTCAGCAGCCTCGGACGCCTCTCTGGAAACGCCATATATTTT.

As regards this clonotype: The junction departs from germline at one end; a sequencing error may be responsible. The chain combines TRBV4-1 with TRBJ1-1, with D perhaps TRBD1 (5 bases). CDR1 and CDR2 from the germline V gene are MGHRA and YSYEKL. The CDR3 sequence is 12 residues long. The CDR3 DNA follows: TGCGCCGGCAGAGGGCTGGGGACTGAAGCTATCTTT. Translated: CAGRGLGTEAIF.